A few counts support the clone carrying this TCR beta chain. Its target is unknown. In the PCR, 60 Vbeta and 13 Jbeta primers were used. Authors' analysis steps: Some 10 million of some 80 million unique TCR beta chains were shared, per a later count. Here immunoSEQ multiplex PCR was the method, and the copy in TCRdb shows in-frame clones only, minus some. The V and J calls and clone size were taken over from that table, and D and trimming were inferred from the DNA. This sample yields about 93,000 clones, of which more than 55% are seen a single time; about 6.3% belongs to the top ten. This sample was included in a study of cytomegalovirus exposure and HLA in healthy donors. Study-level findings and limits: In a later analysis, the majority of CMV-associated beta chains seemingly showed HLA restriction.

The CDR3 extends over 14 amino acids. Trimming shortened V by 2 bases and J by 8 bases, and 15 bases separated the two germline ends. From germline, CDR1 is MNHEY and CDR2 SMNVEV (reference sequence). The gene calls are TRBV27 and TRBJ1-2; no clear D gene. The sequenced sample was PBMCs. This clonotype was obtained from a boy aged 5-17 years in good health and CMV-seropositive. Here the CDR3 DNA reads TGTGCCAGCAGTTTACGTAACAGTTTTACGGGCTACACCTTC. Protein product: CASSLRNSFTGYTF.